This TCR beta chain was profiled in a study of control samples from healthy donors and cancer patients. Only in-frame clones appear in the TCRdb table, and some are missing; sequencing was by immunoSEQ multiplex PCR. The profile shows just over 150,000 clones, about 93% of them singletons. The source material was blood. The sequence was obtained from a man aged 45-65 years in good health.

The CDR3 DNA sequence: TGTGCCAGCAGCTTTTCAAATTCGAACACTGAAGCTTTCTTT. It specifies CASSFSNSNTEAFF. V usage is TRBV11-2 and J usage is TRBJ1-1, with no clear D. Germline CDR1 is SGHAT and CDR2 is FQNNGV. This CDR3 has 14 amino acids. V dropped 3 bases and J dropped 1 base, with 9 bases sitting between them.